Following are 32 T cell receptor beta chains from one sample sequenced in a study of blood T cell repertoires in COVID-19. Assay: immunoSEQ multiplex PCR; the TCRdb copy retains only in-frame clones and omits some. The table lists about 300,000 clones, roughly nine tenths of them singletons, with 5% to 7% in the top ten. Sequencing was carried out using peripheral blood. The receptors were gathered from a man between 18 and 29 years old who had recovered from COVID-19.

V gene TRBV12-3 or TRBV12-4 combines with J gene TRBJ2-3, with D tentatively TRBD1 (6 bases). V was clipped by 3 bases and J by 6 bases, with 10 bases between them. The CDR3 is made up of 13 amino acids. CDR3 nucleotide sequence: TGTGCCAGCAGTTTTAGGGGGTGGGATACGCAGTATTTT. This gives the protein CASSFRGWDTQYF.

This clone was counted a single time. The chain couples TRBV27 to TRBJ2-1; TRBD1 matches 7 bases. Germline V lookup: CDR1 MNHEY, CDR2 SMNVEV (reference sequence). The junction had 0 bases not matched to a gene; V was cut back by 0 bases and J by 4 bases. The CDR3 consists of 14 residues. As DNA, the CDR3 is TGTGCCAGCAGTTTATCGGGACAGTACAATGAGCAGTTCTTC. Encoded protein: CASSLSGQYNEQFF.

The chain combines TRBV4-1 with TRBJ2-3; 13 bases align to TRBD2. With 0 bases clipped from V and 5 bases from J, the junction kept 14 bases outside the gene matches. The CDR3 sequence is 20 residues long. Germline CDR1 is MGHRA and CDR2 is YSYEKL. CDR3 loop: CASSQEAPQLAGGPRDTQYF. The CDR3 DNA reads TGCGCCAGCAGCCAAGAAGCCCCCCAACTAGCGGGAGGGCCAAGAGATACGCAGTATTTT.

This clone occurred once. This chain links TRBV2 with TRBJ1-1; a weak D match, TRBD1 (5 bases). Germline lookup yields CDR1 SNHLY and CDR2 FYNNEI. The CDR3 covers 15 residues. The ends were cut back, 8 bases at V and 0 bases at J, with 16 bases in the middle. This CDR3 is CASRRAGGVNTEAFF. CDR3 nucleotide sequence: TGTGCCAGCCGCCGGGCGGGGGGGGTGAACACTGAAGCTTTCTTT.

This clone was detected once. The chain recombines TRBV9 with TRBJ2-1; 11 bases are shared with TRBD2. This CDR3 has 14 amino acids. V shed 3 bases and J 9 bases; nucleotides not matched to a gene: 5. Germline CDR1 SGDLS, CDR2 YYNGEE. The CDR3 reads CASSGSGRAFEQFF. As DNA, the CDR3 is TGTGCCAGCAGCGGTAGCGGGAGGGCCTTTGAGCAGTTCTTC.

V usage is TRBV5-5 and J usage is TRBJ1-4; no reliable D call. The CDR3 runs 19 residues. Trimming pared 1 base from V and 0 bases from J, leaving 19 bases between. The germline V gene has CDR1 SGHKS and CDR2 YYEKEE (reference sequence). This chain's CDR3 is CASSLRMVGGLATNEKLFF. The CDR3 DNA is TGTGCCAGCAGCTTGCGTATGGTCGGAGGACTCGCAACTAATGAAAAACTGTTTTTT.

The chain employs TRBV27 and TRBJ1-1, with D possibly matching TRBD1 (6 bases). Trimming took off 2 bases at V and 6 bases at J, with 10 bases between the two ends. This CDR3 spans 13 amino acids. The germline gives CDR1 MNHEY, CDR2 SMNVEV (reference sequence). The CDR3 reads CASSLRDISEAFF. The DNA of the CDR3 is TGTGCCAGCAGTTTAAGGGACATATCTGAAGCTTTCTTT.

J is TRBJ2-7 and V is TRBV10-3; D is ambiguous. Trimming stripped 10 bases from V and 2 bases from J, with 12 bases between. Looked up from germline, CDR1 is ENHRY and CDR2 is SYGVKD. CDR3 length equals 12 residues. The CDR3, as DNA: TGTGCCACCTTGAGTAGTACCTACGAGCAGTACTTC. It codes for CATLSSTYEQYF.

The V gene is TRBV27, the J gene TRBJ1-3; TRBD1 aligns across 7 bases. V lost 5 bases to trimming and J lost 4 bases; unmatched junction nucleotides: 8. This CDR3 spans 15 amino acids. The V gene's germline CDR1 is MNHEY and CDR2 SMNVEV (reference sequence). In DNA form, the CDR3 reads TGTGCCAGCAGTCCCACGACAGGGTCCGGAAACACCATATATTTT. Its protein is CASSPTTGSGNTIYF.

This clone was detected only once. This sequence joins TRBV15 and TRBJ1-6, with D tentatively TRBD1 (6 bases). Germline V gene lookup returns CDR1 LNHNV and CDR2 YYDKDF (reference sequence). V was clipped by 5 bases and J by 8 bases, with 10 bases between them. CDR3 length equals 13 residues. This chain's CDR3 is CATSRQEDSPLHF. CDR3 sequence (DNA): TGTGCCACCAGCCGACAGGAAGATTCACCCCTCCACTTT.

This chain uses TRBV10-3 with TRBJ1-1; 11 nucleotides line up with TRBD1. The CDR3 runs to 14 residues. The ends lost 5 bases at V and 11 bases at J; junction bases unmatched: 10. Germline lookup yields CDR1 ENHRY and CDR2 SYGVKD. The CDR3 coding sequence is TGTGCCATCAGTAACCGGGACAGGGGGACATGGGCTTTCTTT. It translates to CAISNRDRGTWAFF.

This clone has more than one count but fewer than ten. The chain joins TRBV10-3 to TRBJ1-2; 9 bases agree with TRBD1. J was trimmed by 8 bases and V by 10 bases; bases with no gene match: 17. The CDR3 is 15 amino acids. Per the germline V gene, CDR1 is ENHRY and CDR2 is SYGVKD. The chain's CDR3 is CATAGTGLRGEGYTF. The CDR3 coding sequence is TGTGCCACCGCCGGGACAGGGTTAAGAGGAGAAGGCTACACCTTC.

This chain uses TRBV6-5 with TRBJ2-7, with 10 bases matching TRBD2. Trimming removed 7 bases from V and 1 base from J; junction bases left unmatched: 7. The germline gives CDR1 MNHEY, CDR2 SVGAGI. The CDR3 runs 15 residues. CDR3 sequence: CASIISGGASYEQYF. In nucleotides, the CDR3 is TGTGCCAGCATCATAAGCGGGGGGGCGTCCTACGAGCAGTACTTC.

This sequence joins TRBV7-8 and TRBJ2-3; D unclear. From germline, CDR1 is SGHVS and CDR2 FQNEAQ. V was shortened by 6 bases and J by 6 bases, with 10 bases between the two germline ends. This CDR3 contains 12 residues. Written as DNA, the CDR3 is TGTGCCAGCAGTCTAAACGGGGATACGCAGTATTTT. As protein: CASSLNGDTQYF. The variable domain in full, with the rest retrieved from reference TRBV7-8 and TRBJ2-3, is GAGVSQSPRYKVAKRGQDVALRCDPISGHVSLFWYQQALGQGPEFLTYFQNEAQLDKSGLPSDRFFAERPEGSVSTLKIQRTQQEDSAVYLCASSLNGDTQYFGPGTRLTVL.

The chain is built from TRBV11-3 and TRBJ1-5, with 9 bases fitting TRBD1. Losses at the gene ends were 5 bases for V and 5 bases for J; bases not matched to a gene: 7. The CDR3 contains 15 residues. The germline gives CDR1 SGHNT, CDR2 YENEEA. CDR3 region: CASSTRTGVHQPQHF. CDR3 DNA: TGTGCCAGCAGCACGCGGACAGGGGTCCATCAGCCCCAGCATTTT.

The DNA for the CDR3 is TGTGCCAGCAGCTTGGACTCGCCCCCCTACAATGAGCAGTTCTTC. Translation gives CASSLDSPPYNEQFF. The rearrangement uses TRBV5-4 and TRBJ2-1; D is ambiguous. Between the trimmed V and J ends, which lost 0 bases and 2 bases, there was a span of 9 bases. From germline, CDR1 is SGHNT and CDR2 YYREEE (reference sequence). CDR3 length: 15 residues.

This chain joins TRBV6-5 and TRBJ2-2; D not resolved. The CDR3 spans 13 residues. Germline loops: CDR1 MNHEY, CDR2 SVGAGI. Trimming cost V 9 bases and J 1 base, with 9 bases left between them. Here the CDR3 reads CASNRLNTGELFF. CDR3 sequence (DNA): TGTGCCAGTAACAGATTGAACACCGGGGAGCTGTTTTTT.

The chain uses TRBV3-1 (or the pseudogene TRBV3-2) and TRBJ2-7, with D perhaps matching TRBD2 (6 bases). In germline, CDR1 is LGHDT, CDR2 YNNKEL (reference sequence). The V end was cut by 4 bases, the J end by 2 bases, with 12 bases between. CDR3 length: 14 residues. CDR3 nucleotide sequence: TGTGCCAGCAGCCGAATCGGGGGAGCCTACGAGCAGTACTTC. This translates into CASSRIGGAYEQYF.

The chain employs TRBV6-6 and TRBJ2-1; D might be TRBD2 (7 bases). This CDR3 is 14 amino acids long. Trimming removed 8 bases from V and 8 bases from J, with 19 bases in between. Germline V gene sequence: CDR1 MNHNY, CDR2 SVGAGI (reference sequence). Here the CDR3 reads CASVVGGVGDEQFF. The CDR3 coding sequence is TGTGCCAGCGTCGTAGGGGGGGTAGGCGATGAGCAGTTCTTC.

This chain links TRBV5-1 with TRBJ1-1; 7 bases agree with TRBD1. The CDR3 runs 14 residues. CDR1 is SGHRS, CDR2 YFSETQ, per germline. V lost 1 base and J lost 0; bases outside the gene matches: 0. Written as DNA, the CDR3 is TGCGCCAGCAGCTTGACAGGGGTGAACACTGAAGCTTTCTTT. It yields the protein CASSLTGVNTEAFF.

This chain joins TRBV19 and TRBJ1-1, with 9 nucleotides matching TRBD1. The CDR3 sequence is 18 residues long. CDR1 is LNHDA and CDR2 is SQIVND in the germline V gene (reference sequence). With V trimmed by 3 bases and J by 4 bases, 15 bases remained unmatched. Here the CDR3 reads CASSIQPGQGIVGTEAFF. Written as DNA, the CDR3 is TGTGCCAGTAGTATCCAACCGGGACAGGGAATAGTCGGCACTGAAGCTTTCTTT.

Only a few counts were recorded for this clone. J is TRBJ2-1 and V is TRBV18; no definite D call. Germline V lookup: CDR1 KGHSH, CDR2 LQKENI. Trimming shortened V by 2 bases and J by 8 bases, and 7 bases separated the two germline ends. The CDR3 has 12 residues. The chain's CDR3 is CASSPLLDEQFF. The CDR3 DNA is TGTGCCAGCTCACCATTGTTAGATGAGCAGTTCTTC. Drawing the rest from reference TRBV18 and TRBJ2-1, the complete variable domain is NAGVMQNPRHLVRRRGQEARLRCSPMKGHSHVYWYRQLPEEGLKFMVYLQKENIIDESGMPKERFSAEFPKEGPSILRIQQVVRGDSAAYFCASSPLLDEQFFGPGTRLTVL.

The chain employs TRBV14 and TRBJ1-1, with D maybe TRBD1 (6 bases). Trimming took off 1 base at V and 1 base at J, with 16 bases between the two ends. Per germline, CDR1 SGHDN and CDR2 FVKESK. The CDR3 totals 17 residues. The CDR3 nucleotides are TGTGCCAGCAGCCAAGTATTTACGAACAGGGCGAACACTGAAGCTTTCTTT. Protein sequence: CASSQVFTNRANTEAFF.

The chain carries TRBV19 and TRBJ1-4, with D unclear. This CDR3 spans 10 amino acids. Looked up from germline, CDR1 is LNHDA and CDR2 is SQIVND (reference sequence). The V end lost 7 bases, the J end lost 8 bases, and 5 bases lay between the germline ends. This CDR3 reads CASMREKLFF. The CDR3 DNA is TGTGCCAGTATGAGGGAAAAACTGTTTTTT.

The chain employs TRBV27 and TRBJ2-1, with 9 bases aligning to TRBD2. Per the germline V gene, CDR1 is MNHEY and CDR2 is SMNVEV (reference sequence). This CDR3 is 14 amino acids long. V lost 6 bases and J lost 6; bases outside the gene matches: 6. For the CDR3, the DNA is TGTGCCAGCAGGTGGGCGGGGGGGATCAATGAGCAGTTCTTC. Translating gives CASRWAGGINEQFF.

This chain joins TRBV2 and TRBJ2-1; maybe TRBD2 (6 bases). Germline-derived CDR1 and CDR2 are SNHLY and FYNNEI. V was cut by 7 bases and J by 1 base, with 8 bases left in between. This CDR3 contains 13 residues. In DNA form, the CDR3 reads TGTGCCAGCAAGGAGGGATCCTACAATGAGCAGTTCTTC. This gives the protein CASKEGSYNEQFF.

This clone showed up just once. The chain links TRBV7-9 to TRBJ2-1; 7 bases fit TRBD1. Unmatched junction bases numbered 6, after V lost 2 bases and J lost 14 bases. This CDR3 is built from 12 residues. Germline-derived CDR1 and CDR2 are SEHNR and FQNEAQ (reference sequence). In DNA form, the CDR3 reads TGTGCCAGCAGCTTAACCGACAGGGCCGAGTTCTTC. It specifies CASSLTDRAEFF.

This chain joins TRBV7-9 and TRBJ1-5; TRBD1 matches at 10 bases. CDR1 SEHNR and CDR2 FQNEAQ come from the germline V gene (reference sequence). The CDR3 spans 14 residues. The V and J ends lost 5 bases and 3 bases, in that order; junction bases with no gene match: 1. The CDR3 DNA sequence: TGTGCCAGCAGCGGGACAGGGGACAATCAGCCCCAGCATTTT. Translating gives CASSGTGDNQPQHF.

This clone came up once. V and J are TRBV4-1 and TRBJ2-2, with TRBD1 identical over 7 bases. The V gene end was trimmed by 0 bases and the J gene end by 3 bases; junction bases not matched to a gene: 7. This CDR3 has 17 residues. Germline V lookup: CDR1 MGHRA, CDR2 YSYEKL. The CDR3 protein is CASSQDQTGTDTGELFF. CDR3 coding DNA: TGCGCCAGCAGCCAAGATCAGACAGGGACGGACACCGGGGAGCTGTTTTTT.

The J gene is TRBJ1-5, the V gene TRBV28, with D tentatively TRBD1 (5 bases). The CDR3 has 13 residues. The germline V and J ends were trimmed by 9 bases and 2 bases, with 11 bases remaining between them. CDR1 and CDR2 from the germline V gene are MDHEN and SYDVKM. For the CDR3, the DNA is TGTGCCAGTCGACAGTTTGGCAATCAGCCCCAGCATTTT. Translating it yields CASRQFGNQPQHF.

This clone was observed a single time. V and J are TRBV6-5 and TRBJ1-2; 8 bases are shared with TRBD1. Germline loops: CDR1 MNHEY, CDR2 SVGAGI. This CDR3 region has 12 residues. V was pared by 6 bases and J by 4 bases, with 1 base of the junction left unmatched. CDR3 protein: CASRQGGYGYTF. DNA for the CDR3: TGTGCCAGCAGACAGGGGGGCTATGGCTACACCTTC.

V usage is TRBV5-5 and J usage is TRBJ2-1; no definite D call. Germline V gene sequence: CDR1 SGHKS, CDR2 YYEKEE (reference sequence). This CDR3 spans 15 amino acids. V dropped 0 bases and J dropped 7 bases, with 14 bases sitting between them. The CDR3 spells CASSLGLGVGNEQFF. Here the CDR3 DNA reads TGTGCCAGCAGCTTGGGGCTAGGCGTTGGGAATGAGCAGTTCTTC.